These 15 T cell receptor beta chains were all obtained from the same sample, sequenced in a study of CD8 T cells in ankylosing spondylitis. The study, taken as a whole, reports: Ankylosing spondylitis blood seemed to carry a telltale TCR beta motif made of seven or eight highly homologous variants.

These TCRs' antigens remain unknown. TCRdb re-analysed the 5' RACE reads in MiXCR, keeping a single row per CDR3 protein. The sample holds about 440,000 distinct CDR3 sequences, 15% to 20% seen once. What was sequenced was blood, either unsorted or a sorted T cell fraction (not recorded which). These receptors were taken from a male donor with ankylosing spondylitis.

The chain links TRBV5-1 to TRBJ2-5; 10 bases line up with TRBD1. The V gene end was trimmed by 0 bases and the J gene end by 3 bases; junction bases not matched to a gene: 8. The CDR3 has 17 amino acids. The germline V gene encodes CDR1 SGHRS and CDR2 YFSETQ. This chain's CDR3 is CASSLVRPGTGEETQYF. As DNA, the CDR3 is TGCGCCAGCAGCTTGGTCCGACCCGGGACAGGGGAAGAGACCCAGTACTTC.

The chain recombines TRBV5-1 with TRBJ2-1; 7 bases are shared with TRBD2. V shed 4 bases, J shed 3 bases, and the junction held 7 bases outside the gene matches. The CDR3 sequence is 15 residues long. Germline loops: CDR1 SGHRS, CDR2 YFSETQ. The CDR3 DNA sequence: TGCGCCAGCAGCCGTTCGGGAGGCGGCTACAATGAGCAGTTCTTC. Translation: CASSRSGGGYNEQFF.

This clonotype turned up a few times. CDR3 amino acids: CSVAGGYTDTQYF. The CDR3 coding sequence is TGCAGTGTAGCGGGGGGATACACAGATACGCAGTATTTT. The V call is TRBV20-1, the J call TRBJ2-3, with 10 nucleotides matching TRBD2. The trim removed 7 bases at V and 2 bases at J, leaving 3 bases unmatched. CDR1 is DFQATT and CDR2 is SNEGSKA in the germline V gene (reference sequence). CDR3 length: 13 residues.

This clonotype was observed a few times. The J gene is TRBJ2-7, the V gene TRBV20-1; D gene uncertain. Germline CDR1 DFQATT, CDR2 SNEGSKA (reference sequence). The V end lost 0 bases, the J end lost 6 bases, and 9 bases lay between the germline ends. The CDR3 is 12 amino acids. The CDR3 DNA follows: TGCAGTGCTAGAGATACTGTCATCGAGCAGTACTTC. Translation: CSARDTVIEQYF.

This clonotype was observed a few times. The chain couples TRBV20-1 to TRBJ2-7, with TRBD1 matching over 7 bases. CDR1 is DFQATT, CDR2 SNEGSKA, per germline (reference sequence). The J segment lost 6 bases and the V segment lost 2 bases, leaving 13 bases of the junction unmatched. The CDR3 length is 15 residues. Here the CDR3 DNA reads TGCAGTGCTAGATTGACAGGGTTCTCGCAGGGCGAGCAGTACTTC. Translation gives CSARLTGFSQGEQYF.

This clonotype came up a few times. Here the CDR3 DNA reads TGTGCCAGCAGCTTAACAGCAGGGAACTATGGCTACACCTTC. Translation gives CASSLTAGNYGYTF. The chain couples TRBV7-3 to TRBJ1-2; TRBD1 is a possible D gene (5 bases). The CDR3 is 14 residues long. Germline lookup yields CDR1 SGHTA and CDR2 FQGTGA. V was shortened by 0 bases and J by 2 bases, with 7 bases between the two germline ends. Filled out from reference TRBV7-3 and TRBJ1-2, the complete variable domain reads GAGVSQTPSNKVTEKGKYVELRCDPISGHTALYWYRQSLGQGPEFLIYFQGTGAADDSGLPNDRFFAVRPEGSVSTLKIQRTERGDSAVYLCASSLTAGNYGYTFGSGTRLTVV.

The rearrangement links TRBV6-2 or TRBV6-3 to TRBJ1-5; 8 positions match TRBD1. In germline, CDR1 is MNHEY, CDR2 SVGEGT. The CDR3 is made up of 14 amino acids. The ends lost 2 bases at V and 6 bases at J; junction bases unmatched: 3. The CDR3 sequence: CASSYAQGVQPQHF. In DNA, the CDR3 is TGTGCCAGCAGTTACGCACAGGGGGTTCAGCCCCAGCATTTT.

The rearrangement joins TRBV27 to TRBJ1-1; D call uncertain. This CDR3 region has 16 residues. Germline-derived CDR1 and CDR2 are MNHEY and SMNVEV (reference sequence). The V gene lost 0 bases and the J gene lost 3 bases, with 14 bases spanning the gap. CDR3 nucleotide sequence: TGTGCCAGCAGTTTATCGAACGGAAGGGAGGACACTGAAGCTTTCTTT. This codes for CASSLSNGREDTEAFF.

The rearrangement joins TRBV7-9 to TRBJ1-1, with D possibly matching TRBD1 (5 bases). Germline V gene lookup returns CDR1 SEHNR and CDR2 FQNEAQ (reference sequence). The CDR3 runs to 15 residues. The ends were cut back, 5 bases at V and 0 bases at J, with 13 bases in the middle. CDR3 sequence (DNA): TGTGCCAGCAGCGGAGGGTCAGGGATGAACACTGAAGCTTTCTTT. Protein product: CASSGGSGMNTEAFF.

The table lists this clonotype with many counts. The junction departs from the called germline gene at one end, perhaps through a read error. The rearrangement links TRBV5-1 to TRBJ1-2, with D uncertain. The CDR3 runs to 13 residues. Germline CDR1 SGHRS, CDR2 YFSETQ. CDR3 sequence reads: CASSPDTNYGYTF. The CDR3 DNA reads as TGTGCCAGCAGCCCAGACACTAACTATGGCTACACCTTC.

A few counts support this clonotype. The rearrangement links TRBV21-1 to TRBJ2-1; TRBD2 is taken as the D call from the table, unchecked against the DNA. TRBV21-1 is flagged as a pseudogene. The CDR3 spans 17 residues. CDR3 bases: TGTGCCAGCAGCAAGAGGACTAGCGGGGAAGGCGGAAATGAGCAGTTCTTC. Amino acid sequence: CASSKRTSGEGGNEQFF.

The rearrangement joins TRBV5-1 to TRBJ2-3; TRBD2 matches 9 bases. V lost 0 bases, J lost 1 base, and 3 bases stayed unmatched. Germline CDR1 SGHRS, CDR2 YFSETQ. This CDR3 comprises 16 residues. In nucleotides, the CDR3 is TGCGCCAGCAGCTTGGGACTAGCGGAGGGCACAGATACGCAGTATTTT. This translates into CASSLGLAEGTDTQYF.

This rearrangement joins TRBV6-1 to TRBJ2-5; D is uncertain. CDR3 length: 12 residues. Germline CDR1 is MNHNS and CDR2 is SASEGT. V was cut by 4 bases and J by 5 bases, with 8 bases left in between. The CDR3 here is CASSARMETQYF. CDR3 nucleotides: TGTGCCAGCAGTGCTCGCATGGAGACCCAGTACTTC.

The genes are TRBV12-3 or TRBV12-4 and TRBJ2-1, with TRBD2 matching over 8 bases. CDR3 length: 16 amino acids. With V trimmed by 6 bases and J by 4 bases, 11 bases remained unmatched. The CDR3 DNA reads as TGTGCCAGCAGCCCCTTTGGTAGCGGGAAATACAATGAGCAGTTCTTC. As protein: CASSPFGSGKYNEQFF.

At least ten counts were recorded for this clonotype. This rearrangement joins TRBV4-2 to TRBJ2-7; 15 nucleotides match TRBD2. Germline CDR1 reads LGHNA; CDR2 reads YNFKEQ. The CDR3 consists of 17 residues. The J segment lost 5 bases and the V segment lost 0 bases, leaving 5 bases of the junction unmatched. This chain's CDR3 is CASSQDGTSGRRDEQYF. Written as DNA, the CDR3 is TGTGCCAGCAGCCAAGATGGGACTAGCGGGAGGAGGGACGAGCAGTACTTC.